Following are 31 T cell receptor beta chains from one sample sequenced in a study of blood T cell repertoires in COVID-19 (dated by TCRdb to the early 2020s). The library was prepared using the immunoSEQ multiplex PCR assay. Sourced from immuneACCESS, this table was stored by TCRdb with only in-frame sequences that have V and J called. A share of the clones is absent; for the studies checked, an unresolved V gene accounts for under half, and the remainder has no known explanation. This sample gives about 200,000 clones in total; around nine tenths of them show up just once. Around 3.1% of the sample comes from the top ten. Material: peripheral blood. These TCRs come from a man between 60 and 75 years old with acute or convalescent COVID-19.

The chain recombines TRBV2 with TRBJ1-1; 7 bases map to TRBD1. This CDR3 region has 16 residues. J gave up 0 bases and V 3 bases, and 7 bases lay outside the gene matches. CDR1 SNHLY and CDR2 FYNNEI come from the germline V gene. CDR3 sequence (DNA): TGTGCCAGCAGTGATGCCAGGGGGTTTATGAACACTGAAGCTTTCTTT. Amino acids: CASSDARGFMNTEAFF.

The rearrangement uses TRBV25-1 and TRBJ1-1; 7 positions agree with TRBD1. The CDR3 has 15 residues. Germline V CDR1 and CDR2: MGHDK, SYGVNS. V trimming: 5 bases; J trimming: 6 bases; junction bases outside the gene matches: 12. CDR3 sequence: CASSPWQGDSSEAFF. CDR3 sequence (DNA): TGTGCCAGCAGTCCATGGCAGGGGGATTCGTCTGAAGCTTTCTTT.

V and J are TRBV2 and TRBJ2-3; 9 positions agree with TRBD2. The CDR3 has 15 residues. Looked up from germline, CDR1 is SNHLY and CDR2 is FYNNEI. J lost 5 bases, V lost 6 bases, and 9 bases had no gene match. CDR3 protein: CASRQISGGKDTQYF. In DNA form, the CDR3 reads TGTGCCAGCAGACAAATTAGCGGGGGAAAAGATACGCAGTATTTT.

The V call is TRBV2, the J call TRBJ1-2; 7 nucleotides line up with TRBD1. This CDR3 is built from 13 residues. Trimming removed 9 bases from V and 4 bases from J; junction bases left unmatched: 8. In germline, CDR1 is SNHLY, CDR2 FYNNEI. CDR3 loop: CARTTGSGYGYTF. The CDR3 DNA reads TGTGCCAGAACGACAGGGAGCGGCTATGGCTACACCTTC.

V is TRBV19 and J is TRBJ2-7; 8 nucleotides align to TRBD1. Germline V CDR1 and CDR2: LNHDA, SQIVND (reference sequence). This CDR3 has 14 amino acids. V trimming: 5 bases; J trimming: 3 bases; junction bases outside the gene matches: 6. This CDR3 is CASSADRGGYEQYF. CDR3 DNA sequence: TGTGCCAGTAGTGCAGACAGGGGAGGCTACGAGCAGTACTTC.

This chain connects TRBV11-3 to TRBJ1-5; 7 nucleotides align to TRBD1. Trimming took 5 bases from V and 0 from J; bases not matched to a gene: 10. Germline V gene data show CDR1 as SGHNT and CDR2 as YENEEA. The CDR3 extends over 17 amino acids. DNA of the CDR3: TGTGCCAGCAGCCGCCTACAGGGGCGTTTTAGCAATCAGCCCCAGCATTTT. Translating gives CASSRLQGRFSNQPQHF.

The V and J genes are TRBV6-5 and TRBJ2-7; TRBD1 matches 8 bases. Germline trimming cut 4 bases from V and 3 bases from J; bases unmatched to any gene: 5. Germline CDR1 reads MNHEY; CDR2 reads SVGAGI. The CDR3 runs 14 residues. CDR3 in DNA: TGTGCCAGCAGTTCCTCCGGGACAGGCTACGAGCAGTACTTC. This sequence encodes CASSSSGTGYEQYF.

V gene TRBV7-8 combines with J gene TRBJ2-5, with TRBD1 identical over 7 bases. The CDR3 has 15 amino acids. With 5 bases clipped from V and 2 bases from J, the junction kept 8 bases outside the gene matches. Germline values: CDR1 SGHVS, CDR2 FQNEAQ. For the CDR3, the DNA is TGTGCCAGCAGCCGTGAGGGGGCGCGGCAAGAGACCCAGTACTTC. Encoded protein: CASSREGARQETQYF.

CDR3 region: CASSFPGQGFGGELFF. CDR3 bases: TGTGCCAGCAGCTTCCCGGGACAGGGGTTTGGCGGGGAGCTGTTTTTT. V gene TRBV5-4 combines with J gene TRBJ2-2; 10 positions agree with TRBD1. The length of the CDR3 is 16 residues. Unmatched junction bases numbered 8, after V lost 2 bases and J lost 7 bases. The germline gives CDR1 SGHNT, CDR2 YYREEE (reference sequence).

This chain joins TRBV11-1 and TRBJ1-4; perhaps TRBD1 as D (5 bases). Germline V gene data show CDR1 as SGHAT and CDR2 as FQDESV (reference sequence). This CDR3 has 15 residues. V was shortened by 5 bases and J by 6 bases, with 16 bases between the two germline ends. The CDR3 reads CASSPRVAEYEKLFF. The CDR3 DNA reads TGTGCCAGCAGCCCCAGGGTGGCGGAATATGAAAAACTGTTTTTT.

CDR3 coding DNA: TGTGCCAGCAGCGCCGGACAGGTTCTCGAGCAGTACTTC. It translates to CASSAGQVLEQYF. The chain employs TRBV7-8 and TRBJ2-7, with 7 bases fitting TRBD1. With V trimmed by 5 bases and J by 6 bases, 7 bases remained unmatched. Germline assignment: CDR1 SGHVS and CDR2 FQNEAQ. The CDR3 has 13 amino acids. Looking up the rest from reference TRBV7-8 and TRBJ2-7 gives the full variable domain: GAGVSQSPRYKVAKRGQDVALRCDPISGHVSLFWYQQALGQGPEFLTYFQNEAQLDKSGLPSDRFFAERPEGSVSTLKIQRTQQEDSAVYLCASSAGQVLEQYFGPGTRLTVT.

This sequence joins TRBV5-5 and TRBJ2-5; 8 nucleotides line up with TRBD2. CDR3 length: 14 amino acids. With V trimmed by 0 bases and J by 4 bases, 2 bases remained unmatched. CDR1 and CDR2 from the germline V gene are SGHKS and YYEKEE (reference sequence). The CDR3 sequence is CASSLASGPETQYF. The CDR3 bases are TGTGCCAGCAGCTTGGCTAGCGGGCCAGAGACCCAGTACTTC. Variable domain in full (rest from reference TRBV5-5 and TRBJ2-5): DAGVTQSPTHLIKTRGQQVTLRCSPISGHKSVSWYQQVLGQGPQFIFQYYEKEERGRGNFPDRFSARQFPNYSSELNVNALLLGDSALYLCASSLASGPETQYFGPGTRLLVL.

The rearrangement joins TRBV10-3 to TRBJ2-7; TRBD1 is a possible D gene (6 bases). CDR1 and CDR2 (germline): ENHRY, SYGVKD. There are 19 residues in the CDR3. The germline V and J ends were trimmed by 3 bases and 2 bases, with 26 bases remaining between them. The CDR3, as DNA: TGTGCCATCAGTGAAGGGGCGGGCAGGGGATTGCCCTTTACCTACGAGCAGTACTTC. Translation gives CAISEGAGRGLPFTYEQYF.

CDR3 amino acids: CASSRQISYEQYF. The CDR3 region has the DNA TGTGCCAGCAGCCGACAGATCTCCTACGAGCAGTACTTC. This chain connects TRBV11-2 to TRBJ2-7; D perhaps matches TRBD1 (5 bases). Per germline, CDR1 SGHAT and CDR2 FQNNGV. The CDR3 has 13 residues. V lost 5 bases and J 0 bases, leaving 8 bases between the germline ends.

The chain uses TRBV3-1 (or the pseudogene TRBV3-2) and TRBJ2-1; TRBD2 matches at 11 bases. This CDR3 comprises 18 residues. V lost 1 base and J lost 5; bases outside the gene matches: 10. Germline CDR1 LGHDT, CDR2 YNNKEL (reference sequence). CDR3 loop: CASSQVSGRGLADNEQFF. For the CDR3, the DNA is TGTGCCAGCAGCCAAGTGTCTGGGAGGGGACTAGCGGACAATGAGCAGTTCTTC.

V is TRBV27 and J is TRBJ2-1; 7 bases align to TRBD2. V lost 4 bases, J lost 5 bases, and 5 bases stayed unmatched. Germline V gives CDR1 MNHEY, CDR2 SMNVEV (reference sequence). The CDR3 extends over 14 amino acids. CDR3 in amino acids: CASSWGGSHNEQFF. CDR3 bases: TGTGCCAGCAGTTGGGGGGGGTCCCACAATGAGCAGTTCTTC.

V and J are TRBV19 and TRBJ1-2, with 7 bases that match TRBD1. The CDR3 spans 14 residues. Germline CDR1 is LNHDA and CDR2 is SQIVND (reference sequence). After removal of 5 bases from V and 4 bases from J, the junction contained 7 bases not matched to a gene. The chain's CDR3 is CASSPLTGVYGYTF. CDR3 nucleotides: TGTGCCAGTAGTCCCCTAACAGGGGTCTATGGCTACACCTTC.

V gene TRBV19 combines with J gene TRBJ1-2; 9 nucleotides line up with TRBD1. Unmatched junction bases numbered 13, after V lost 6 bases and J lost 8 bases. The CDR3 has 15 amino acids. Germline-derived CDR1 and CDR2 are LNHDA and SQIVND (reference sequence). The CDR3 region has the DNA TGTGCCAGTAGCCACCTGGGACAGGGACGTTCCGGCTACACCTTC. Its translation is CASSHLGQGRSGYTF.

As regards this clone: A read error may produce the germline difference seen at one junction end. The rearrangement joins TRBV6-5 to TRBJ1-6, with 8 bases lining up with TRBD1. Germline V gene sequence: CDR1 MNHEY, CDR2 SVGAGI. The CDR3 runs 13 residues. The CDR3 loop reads CTSSRTGNSPLHF. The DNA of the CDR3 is TGTACCAGCAGTAGGACAGGGAATTCACCCCTCCACTTT.

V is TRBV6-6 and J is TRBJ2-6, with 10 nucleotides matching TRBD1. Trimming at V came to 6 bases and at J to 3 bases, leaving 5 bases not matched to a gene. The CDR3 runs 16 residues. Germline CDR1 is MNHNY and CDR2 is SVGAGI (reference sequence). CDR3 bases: TGTGCCAGCAGCCGACAGGGGGCAAGTGGGGCCAACGTCCTGACTTTC. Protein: CASSRQGASGANVLTF.

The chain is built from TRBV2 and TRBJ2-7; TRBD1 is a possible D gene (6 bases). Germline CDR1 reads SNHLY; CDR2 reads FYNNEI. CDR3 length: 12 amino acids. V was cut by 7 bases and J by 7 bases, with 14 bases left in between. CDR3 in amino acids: CASTPGAREQYF. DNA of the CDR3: TGTGCCAGCACCCCAGGGGCTCGGGAGCAGTACTTC.

The CDR3 region is CASRGSPSGNTIYF. The CDR3 coding sequence is TGCGCCAGCAGGGGTAGCCCCTCTGGAAACACCATATATTTT. V gene TRBV4-1 combines with J gene TRBJ1-3; D remains unclear. Germline V CDR1 and CDR2: MGHRA, YSYEKL. The CDR3 loop spans 14 amino acids. Deletions cut 6 bases from V and 0 bases from J, with 9 bases between.

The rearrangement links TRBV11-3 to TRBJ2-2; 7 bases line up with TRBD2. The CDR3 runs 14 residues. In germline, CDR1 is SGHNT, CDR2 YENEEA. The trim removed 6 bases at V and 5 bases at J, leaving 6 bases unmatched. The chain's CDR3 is CASRAGEATGELFF. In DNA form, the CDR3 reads TGTGCCAGCAGGGCGGGGGAGGCGACCGGGGAGCTGTTTTTT.

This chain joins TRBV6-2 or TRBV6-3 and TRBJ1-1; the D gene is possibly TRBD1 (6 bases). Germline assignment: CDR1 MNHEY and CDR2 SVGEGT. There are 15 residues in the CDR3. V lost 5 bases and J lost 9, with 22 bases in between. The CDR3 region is CASSRDPAWDTQAFF. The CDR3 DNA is TGTGCCAGCAGTCGCGATCCAGCCTGGGACACACAAGCTTTCTTT.

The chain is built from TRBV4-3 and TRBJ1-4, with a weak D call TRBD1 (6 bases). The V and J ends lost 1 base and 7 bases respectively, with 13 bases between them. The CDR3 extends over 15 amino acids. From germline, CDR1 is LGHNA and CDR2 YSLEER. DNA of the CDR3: TGCGCCAGCAGCCAAGTGGTCCAGGGGACTGAAAAACTGTTTTTT. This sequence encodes CASSQVVQGTEKLFF.

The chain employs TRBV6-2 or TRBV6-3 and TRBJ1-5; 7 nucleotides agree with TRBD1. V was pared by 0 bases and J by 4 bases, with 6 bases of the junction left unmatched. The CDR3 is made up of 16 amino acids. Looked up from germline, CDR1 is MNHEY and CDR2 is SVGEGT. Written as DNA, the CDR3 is TGTGCCAGCAGTTACTCCACCCGACAGGGAAATCAGCCCCAGCATTTT. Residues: CASSYSTRQGNQPQHF.

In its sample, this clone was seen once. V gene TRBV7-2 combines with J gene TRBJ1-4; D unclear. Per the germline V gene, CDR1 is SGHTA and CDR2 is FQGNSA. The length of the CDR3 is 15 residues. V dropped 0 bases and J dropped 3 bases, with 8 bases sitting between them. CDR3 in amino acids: CASSLAGNSNEKLFF. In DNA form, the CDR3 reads TGTGCCAGCAGCTTAGCGGGCAATTCTAATGAAAAACTGTTTTTT. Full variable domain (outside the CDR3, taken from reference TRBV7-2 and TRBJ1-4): GAGVSQSPSNKVTEKGKDVELRCDPISGHTALYWYRQSLGQGLEFLIYFQGNSAPDKSGLPSDRFSAERTGGSVSTLTIQRTQQEDSAVYLCASSLAGNSNEKLFFGSGTQLSVL.

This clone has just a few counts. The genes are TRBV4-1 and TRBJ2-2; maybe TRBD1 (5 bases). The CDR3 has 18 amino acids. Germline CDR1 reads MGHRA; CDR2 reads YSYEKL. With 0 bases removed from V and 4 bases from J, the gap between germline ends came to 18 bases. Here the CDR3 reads CASSQESVGAEITGELFF. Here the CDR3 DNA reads TGCGCCAGCAGCCAAGAAAGCGTTGGGGCAGAGATCACCGGGGAGCTGTTTTTT.

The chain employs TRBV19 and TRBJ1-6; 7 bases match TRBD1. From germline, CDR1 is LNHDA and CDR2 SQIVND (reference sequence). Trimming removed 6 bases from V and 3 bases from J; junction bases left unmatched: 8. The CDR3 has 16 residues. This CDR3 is CASSRKGTVYNSPLHF. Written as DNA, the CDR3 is TGTGCCAGTAGCAGGAAAGGGACAGTCTATAATTCACCCCTCCACTTT.

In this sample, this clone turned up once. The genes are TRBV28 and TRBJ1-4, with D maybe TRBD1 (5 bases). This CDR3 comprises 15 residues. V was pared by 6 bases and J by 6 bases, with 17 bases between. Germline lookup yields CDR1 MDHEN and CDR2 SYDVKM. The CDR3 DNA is TGTGCCAGCAGCCCCCCCACAGGACAATATGAAAAACTGTTTTTT. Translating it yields CASSPPTGQYEKLFF.

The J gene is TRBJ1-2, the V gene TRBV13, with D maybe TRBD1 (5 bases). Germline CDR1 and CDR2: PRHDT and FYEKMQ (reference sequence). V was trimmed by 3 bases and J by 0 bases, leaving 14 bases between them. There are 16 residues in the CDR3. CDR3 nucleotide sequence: TGTGCCAGCAGCTTGCAGGACACAAATCCTAACTATGGCTACACCTTC. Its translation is CASSLQDTNPNYGYTF.